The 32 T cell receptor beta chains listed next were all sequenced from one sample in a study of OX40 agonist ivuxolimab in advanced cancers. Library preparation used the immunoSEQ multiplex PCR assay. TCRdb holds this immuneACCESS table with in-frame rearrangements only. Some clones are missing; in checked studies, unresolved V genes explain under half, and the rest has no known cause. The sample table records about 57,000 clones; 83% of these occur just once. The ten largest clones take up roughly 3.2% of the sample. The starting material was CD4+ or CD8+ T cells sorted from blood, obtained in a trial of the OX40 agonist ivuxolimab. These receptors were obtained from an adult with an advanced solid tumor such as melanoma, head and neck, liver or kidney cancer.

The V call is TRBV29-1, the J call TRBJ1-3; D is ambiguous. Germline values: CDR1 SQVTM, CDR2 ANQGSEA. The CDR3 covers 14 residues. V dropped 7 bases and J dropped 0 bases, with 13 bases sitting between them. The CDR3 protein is CSGAVGNSGNTIYF. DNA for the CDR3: TGCAGCGGGGCGGTGGGGAACTCTGGAAACACCATATATTTT. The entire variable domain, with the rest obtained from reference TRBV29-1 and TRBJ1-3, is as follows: SAVISQKPSRDICQRGTSLTIQCQVDSQVTMMFWYRQQPGQSLTLIATANQGSEATYESGFVIDKFPISRPNLTFSTLTVSNMSPEDSSIYLCSGAVGNSGNTIYFGEGSWLTVV.

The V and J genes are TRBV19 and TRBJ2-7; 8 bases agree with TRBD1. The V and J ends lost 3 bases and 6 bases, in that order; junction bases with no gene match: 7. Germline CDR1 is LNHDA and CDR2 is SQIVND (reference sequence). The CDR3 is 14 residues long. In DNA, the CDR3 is TGTGCCAGTAGTATGACCGGGACAGGACCCGAGCAGTACTTC. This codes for CASSMTGTGPEQYF.

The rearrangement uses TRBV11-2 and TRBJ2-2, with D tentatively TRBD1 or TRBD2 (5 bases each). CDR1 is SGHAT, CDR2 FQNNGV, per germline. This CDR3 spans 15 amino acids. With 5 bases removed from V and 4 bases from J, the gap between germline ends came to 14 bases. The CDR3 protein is CASSGAGVSTGELFF. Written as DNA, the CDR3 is TGTGCCAGCAGCGGGGCCGGGGTGAGCACCGGGGAGCTGTTTTTT.

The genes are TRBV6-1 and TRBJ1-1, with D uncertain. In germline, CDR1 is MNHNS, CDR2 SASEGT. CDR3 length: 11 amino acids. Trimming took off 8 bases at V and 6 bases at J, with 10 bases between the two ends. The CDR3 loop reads CASRILAEAFF. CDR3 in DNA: TGTGCCAGCCGGATTTTGGCTGAAGCTTTCTTT.

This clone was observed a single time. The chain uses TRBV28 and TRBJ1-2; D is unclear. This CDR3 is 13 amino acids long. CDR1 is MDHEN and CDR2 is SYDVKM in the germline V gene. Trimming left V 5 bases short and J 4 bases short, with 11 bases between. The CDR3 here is CASSPPGVYGYTF. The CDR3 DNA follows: TGTGCCAGCAGTCCCCCTGGGGTCTATGGCTACACCTTC.

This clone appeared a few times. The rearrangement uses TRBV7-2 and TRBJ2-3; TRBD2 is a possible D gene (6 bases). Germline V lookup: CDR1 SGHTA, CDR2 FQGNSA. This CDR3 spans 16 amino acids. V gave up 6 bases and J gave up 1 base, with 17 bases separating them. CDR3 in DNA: TGTGCCAGCAGACGAAACGGGGGAGAAGGCACAGATACGCAGTATTTT. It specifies CASRRNGGEGTDTQYF.

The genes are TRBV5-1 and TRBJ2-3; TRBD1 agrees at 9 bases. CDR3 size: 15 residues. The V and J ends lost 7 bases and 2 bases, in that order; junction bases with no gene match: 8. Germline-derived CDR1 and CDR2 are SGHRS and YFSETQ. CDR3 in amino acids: CASGTGTGFTDTQYF. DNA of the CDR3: TGCGCCAGCGGCACTGGGACAGGGTTCACAGATACGCAGTATTTT.

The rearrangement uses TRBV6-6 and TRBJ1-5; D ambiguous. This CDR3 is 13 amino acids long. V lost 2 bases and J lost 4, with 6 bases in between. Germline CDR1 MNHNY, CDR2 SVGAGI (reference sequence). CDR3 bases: TGTGCCAGCAGTTACGGGCCGAATCAGCCCCAGCATTTT. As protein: CASSYGPNQPQHF.

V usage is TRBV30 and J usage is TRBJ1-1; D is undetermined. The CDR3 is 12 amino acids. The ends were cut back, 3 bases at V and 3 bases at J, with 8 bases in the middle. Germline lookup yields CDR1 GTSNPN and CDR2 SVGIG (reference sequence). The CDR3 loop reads CAWRDRDTEAFF. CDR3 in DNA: TGTGCCTGGAGAGATAGAGACACTGAAGCTTTCTTT.

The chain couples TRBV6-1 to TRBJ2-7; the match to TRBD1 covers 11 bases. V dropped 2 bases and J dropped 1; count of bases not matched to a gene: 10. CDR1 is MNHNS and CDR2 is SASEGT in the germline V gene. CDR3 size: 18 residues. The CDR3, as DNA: TGTGCCAGCAGTGAATCTATCCCGGGACAGGGGGTATCCTACGAGCAGTACTTC. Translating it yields CASSESIPGQGVSYEQYF.

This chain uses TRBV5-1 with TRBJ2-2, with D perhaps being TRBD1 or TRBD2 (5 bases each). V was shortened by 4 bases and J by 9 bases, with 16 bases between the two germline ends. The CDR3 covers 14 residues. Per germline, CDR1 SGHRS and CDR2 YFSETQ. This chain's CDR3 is CASSPGAGSWELFF. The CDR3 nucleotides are TGCGCCAGCAGCCCCGGAGCAGGGAGCTGGGAGCTGTTTTTT.

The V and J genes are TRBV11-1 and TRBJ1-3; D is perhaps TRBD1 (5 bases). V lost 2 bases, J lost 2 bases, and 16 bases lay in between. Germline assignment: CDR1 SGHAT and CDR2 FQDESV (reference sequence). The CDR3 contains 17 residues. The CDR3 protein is CASSLRGVSSTGNTIYF. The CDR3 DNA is TGTGCCAGCAGCTTAAGGGGAGTATCTTCAACTGGAAACACCATATATTTT. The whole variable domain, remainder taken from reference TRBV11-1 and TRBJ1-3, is EAEVAQSPRYKITEKSQAVAFWCDPISGHATLYWYRQILGQGPELLVQFQDESVVDDSQLPKDRFSAERLKGVDSTLKIQPAELGDSAMYLCASSLRGVSSTGNTIYFGEGSWLTVV.

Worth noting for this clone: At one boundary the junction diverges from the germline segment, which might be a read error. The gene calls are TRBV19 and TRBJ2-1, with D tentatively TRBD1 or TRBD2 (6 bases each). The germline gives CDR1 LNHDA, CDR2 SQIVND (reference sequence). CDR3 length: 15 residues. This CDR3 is CASSTEGGGYNEQFF. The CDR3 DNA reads TGTGCCAGCAGTACCGAGGGGGGCGGCTACAATGAGCAGTTCTTC.

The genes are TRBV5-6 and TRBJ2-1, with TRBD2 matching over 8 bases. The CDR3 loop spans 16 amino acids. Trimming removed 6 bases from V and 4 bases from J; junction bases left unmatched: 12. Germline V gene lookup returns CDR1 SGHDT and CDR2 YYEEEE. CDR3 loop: CASIAGVAGNYNEQFF. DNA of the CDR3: TGTGCCAGCATCGCAGGTGTAGCGGGAAATTACAATGAGCAGTTCTTC.

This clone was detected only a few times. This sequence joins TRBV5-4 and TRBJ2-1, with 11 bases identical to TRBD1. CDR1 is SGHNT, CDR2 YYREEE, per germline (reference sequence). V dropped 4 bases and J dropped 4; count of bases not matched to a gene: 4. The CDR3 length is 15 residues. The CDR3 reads CASSAGTGGYNEQFF. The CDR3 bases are TGTGCCAGCAGCGCCGGGACAGGGGGATACAATGAGCAGTTCTTC.

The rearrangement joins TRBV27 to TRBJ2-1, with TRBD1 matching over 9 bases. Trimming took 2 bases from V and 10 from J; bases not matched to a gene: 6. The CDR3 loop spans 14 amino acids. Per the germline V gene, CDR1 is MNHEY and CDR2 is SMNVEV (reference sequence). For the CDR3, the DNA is TGTGCCAGCAGTTTAGTACAGGGGGCGCGGGAGCAGTTCTTC. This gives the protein CASSLVQGAREQFF.

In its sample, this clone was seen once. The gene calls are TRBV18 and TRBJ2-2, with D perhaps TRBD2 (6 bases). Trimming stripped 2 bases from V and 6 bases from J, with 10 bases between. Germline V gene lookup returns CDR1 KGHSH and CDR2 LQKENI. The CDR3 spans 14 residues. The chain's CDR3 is CASSPRREAGELFF. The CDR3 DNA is TGTGCCAGCTCACCAAGGAGGGAGGCCGGGGAGCTGTTTTTT.

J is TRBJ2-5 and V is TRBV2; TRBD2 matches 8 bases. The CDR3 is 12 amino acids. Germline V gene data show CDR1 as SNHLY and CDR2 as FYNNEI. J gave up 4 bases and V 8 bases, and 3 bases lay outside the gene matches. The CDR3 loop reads CASREGGETQYF. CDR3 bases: TGTGCCAGCCGGGAGGGGGGAGAGACCCAGTACTTC. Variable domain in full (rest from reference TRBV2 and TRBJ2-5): EPEVTQTPSHQVTQMGQEVILRCVPISNHLYFYWYRQILGQKVEFLVSFYNNEISEKSEIFDDQFSVERPDGSNFTLKIRSTKLEDSAMYFCASREGGETQYFGPGTRLLVL.

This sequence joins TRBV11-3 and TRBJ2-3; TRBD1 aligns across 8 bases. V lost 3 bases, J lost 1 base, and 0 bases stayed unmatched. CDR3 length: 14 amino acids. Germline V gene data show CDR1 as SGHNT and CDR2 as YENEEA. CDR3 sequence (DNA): TGTGCCAGCAGCTTGGGACAGGGCACAGATACGCAGTATTTT. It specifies CASSLGQGTDTQYF. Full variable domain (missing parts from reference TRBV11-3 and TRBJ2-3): EAGVVQSPRYKIIEKKQPVAFWCNPISGHNTLYWYLQNLGQGPELLIRYENEEAVDDSQLPKDRFSAERLKGVDSTLKIQPAELGDSAVYLCASSLGQGTDTQYFGPGTRLTVL.

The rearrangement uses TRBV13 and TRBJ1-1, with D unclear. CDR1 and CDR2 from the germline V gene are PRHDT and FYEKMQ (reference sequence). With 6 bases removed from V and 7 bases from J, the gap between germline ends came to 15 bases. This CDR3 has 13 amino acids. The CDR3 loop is CASSLGRRSEAFF. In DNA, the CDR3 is TGTGCCAGCAGTCTCGGACGAAGGAGTGAAGCTTTCTTT.

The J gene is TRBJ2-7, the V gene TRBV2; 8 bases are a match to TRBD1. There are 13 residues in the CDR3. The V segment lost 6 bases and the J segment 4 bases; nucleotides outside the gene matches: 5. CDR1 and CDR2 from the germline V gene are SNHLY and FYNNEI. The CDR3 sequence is CASRRTGKYEQYF. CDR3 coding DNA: TGTGCCAGCAGGCGGACAGGGAAATACGAGCAGTACTTC.

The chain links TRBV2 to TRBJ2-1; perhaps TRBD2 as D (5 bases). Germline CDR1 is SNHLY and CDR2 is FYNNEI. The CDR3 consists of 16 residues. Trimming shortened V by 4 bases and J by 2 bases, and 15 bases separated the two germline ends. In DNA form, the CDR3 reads TGTGCCAGCAGTGGGGCTCTACGGGAACCCTACAATGAGCAGTTCTTC. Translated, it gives CASSGALREPYNEQFF.

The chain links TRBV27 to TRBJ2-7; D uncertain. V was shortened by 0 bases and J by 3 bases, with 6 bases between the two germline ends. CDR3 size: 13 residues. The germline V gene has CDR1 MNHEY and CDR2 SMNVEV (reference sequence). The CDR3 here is CASSLSGYYEQYF. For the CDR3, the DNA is TGTGCCAGCAGTTTATCCGGCTACTACGAGCAGTACTTC.

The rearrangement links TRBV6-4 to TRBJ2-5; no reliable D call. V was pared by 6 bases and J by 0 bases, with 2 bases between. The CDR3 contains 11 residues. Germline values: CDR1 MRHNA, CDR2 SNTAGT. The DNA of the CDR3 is TGTGCCAGCAGGAACCAAGAGACCCAGTACTTC. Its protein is CASRNQETQYF.

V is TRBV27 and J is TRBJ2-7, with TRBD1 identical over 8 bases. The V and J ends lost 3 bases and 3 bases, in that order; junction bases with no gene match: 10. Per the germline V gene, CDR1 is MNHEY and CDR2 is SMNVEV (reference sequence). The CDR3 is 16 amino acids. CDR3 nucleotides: TGTGCCAGCAGTTTCGTGTCCGGGACAGGTTTCTACGAGCAGTACTTC. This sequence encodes CASSFVSGTGFYEQYF.

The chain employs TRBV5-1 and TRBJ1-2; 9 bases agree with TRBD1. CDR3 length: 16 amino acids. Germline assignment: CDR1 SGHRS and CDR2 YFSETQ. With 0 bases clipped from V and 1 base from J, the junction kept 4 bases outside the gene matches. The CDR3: CASSLDGQGHNYGYTF. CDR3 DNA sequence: TGCGCCAGCAGCTTGGACGGACAGGGGCATAACTATGGCTACACCTTC.

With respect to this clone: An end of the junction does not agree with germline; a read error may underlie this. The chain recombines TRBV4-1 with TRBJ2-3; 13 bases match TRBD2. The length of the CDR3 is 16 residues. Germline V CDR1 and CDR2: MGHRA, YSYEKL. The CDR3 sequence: CASSQRTSGSIDTQYF. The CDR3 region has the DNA TGTGCCAGCAGCCAAAGGACTAGCGGGAGTATAGATACGCAGTATTTT.

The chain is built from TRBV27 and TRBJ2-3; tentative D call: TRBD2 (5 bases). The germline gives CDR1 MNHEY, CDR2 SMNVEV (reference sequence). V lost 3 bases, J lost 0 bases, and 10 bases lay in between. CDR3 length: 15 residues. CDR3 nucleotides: TGTGCCAGCAGTTTTAGCGCGATCAGCACAGATACGCAGTATTTT. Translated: CASSFSAISTDTQYF.

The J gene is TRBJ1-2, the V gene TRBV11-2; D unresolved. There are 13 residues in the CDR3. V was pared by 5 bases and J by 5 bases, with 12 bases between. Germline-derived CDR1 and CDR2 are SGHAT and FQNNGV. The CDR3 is CASSPSREYGYTF. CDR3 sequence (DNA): TGTGCCAGCAGCCCCTCGCGGGAGTATGGCTACACCTTC.

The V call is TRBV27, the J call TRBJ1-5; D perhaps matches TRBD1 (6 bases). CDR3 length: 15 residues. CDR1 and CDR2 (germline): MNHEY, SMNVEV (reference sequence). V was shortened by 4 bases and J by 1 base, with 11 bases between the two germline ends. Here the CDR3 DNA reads TGTGCCAGCAGTTCGTACAGGGCCAGCAATCAGCCCCAGCATTTT. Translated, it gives CASSSYRASNQPQHF.

The CDR3 protein is CASGATYGYTF. In DNA form, the CDR3 reads TGTGCCAGCGGGGCCACTTATGGCTACACCTTC. The chain has TRBV2 and TRBJ1-2, with D maybe TRBD1 (5 bases). Germline V gene data show CDR1 as SNHLY and CDR2 as FYNNEI. There are 11 residues in the CDR3. V was pared by 8 bases and J by 5 bases, with 9 bases between.

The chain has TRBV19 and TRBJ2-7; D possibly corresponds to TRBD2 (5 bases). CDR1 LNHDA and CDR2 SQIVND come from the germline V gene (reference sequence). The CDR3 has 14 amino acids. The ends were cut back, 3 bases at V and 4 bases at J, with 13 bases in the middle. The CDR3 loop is CASSIDGRTYEQYF. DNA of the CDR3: TGTGCCAGTAGTATCGACGGACGGACTTACGAGCAGTACTTC.